These T cell receptor beta chains were read from a single sample in a study of identical twins. Each CDR3 protein gets one entry after TCRdb re-called the 5' RACE reads with MiXCR. Of about 550,000 distinct CDR3 sequences in the sample, about 20% are singletons; the top ten hold around 0.48%. These sequences were also reported in another study, on yellow fever vaccine responses in identical twins.

Sequenced material: CD4+ T cells sorted from blood. These receptors all stem from a woman younger than 35 in good health. Each CDR3 is given with its conserved first and last residue. The order of the fields is clone size, J gene, V gene, D gene, CDR3 protein, CDR3 DNA. D genes are given only for firm matches. The size field is filled for only some rows; it gives once, few, many or a size class.

- TRBJ2-1 TRBV7-6 - CASSSDSNEQFF TGTGCCAGCAGCTCGGACAGCAATGAGCAGTTCTTC
- TRBJ2-5 TRBV28 TRBD2 CASSSAGLVYQETQYF TGTGCCAGCAGCTCCGCGGGACTAGTTTACCAAGAGACCCAGTACTTC
few TRBJ1-1 TRBV4-1 - CASSPYKNTEAFF TGCGCCAGCAGCCCCTACAAAAACACTGAAGCTTTCTTT
- TRBJ1-5 TRBV7-2 - CASSGGLGNQPQHF TGTGCCAGCAGCGGGGGCCTCGGCAATCAGCCCCAGCATTTT
many TRBJ1-2 TRBV5-1 - CASSLAGANYGYTF TGCGCCAGCAGCTTGGCCGGGGCTAACTATGGCTACACCTTC
- TRBJ1-1 TRBV12-3/TRBV12-4 - CARTQGSANTEAFF TGTGCCAGGACTCAGGGTTCTGCGAACACTGAAGCTTTCTTT
- TRBJ2-3 TRBV28 - CASRGGSYTQYF TGTGCCAGCAGGGGAGGTAGTTATACGCAGTATTTT
- TRBJ1-4 TRBV20-1 TRBD1 CSASPGTGMGAGEKLFF TGCAGTGCATCTCCGGGGACAGGGATGGGGGCAGGCGAAAAACTGTTTTTT
many TRBJ2-3 TRBV20-1 - CSARGLDTQYF TGCAGTGCTAGAGGATTGGATACGCAGTATTTT
few TRBJ1-1 TRBV18 TRBD1 CASSPDRVILNTEAFF TGTGCCAGCTCACCAGACAGGGTGATTCTGAACACTGAAGCTTTCTTT
once TRBJ2-6 TRBV5-1 TRBD2 CASSLAHAMTSGGAPGANVLTF TGCGCCAGCAGCTTGGCCCACGCTATGACTAGCGGGGGGGCCCCTGGGGCCAACGTCCTGACTTTC
- TRBJ1-3 TRBV12-3/TRBV12-4 - CASRDEAGNTIYF TGTGCCAGCAGAGATGAGGCAGGCAACACCATATATTTT
few TRBJ1-4 TRBV9 - CASSVGPGVNEKLFF TGTGCCAGCAGCGTAGGGCCAGGTGTTAATGAAAAACTGTTTTTT
many TRBJ2-1 TRBV7-9 - CATIPLGSSNEQFF TGTGCCACAATTCCTCTAGGCTCAAGCAATGAGCAGTTCTTC
- TRBJ2-3 TRBV7-9 - CASSLSVGGNTDTQYF TGTGCCAGCAGCTTAAGTGTGGGGGGAAACACAGATACGCAGTATTTT
- TRBJ1-6 TRBV4-1 TRBD1 CASRPDRVGNSPLHF TGCGCCAGCAGACCGGACAGGGTGGGTAATTCACCCCTCCACTTT
- TRBJ2-5 TRBV20-1 TRBD2 CSATGTSGDQETQYF TGCAGTGCTACAGGGACTAGCGGGGACCAAGAGACCCAGTACTTC
few TRBJ2-7 TRBV29-1 - CSVSNTYEQYF TGCAGCGTTTCCAACACCTACGAGCAGTACTTC
- TRBJ1-1 TRBV29-1 TRBD1 CSVEDRGPNTEAFF TGCAGCGTTGAAGATAGGGGGCCGAACACTGAAGCTTTCTTT
- TRBJ1-4 TRBV3-1 - CASSQEVSEKLFF TGTGCCAGCAGCCAAGAGGTCTCCGAAAAACTGTTTTTT
- TRBJ2-3 TRBV7-8 TRBD1 CASSLEIGTGTDTQYF TGTGCCAGCAGCTTAGAGATTGGGACAGGCACAGATACGCAGTATTTT
few TRBJ1-1 TRBV7-9 TRBD1 CASSRTGRGAFF TGTGCCAGCAGTCGGACAGGACGAGGAGCTTTCTTT
- TRBJ2-1 TRBV5-1 TRBD2 CASRVKAGGPDDNEQFF TGCGCCAGCAGGGTTAAAGCGGGAGGGCCTGACGACAATGAGCAGTTCTTC
few TRBJ2-7 TRBV24-1 - CATSDPPGTEQYF TGTGCCACCAGTGACCCCCCGGGGACCGAGCAGTACTTC
- TRBJ2-2 TRBV12-3/TRBV12-4 - CASSLMGSGELFF TGTGCCAGCAGTTTAATGGGGAGCGGGGAGCTGTTTTTT
many TRBJ2-5 TRBV12-3/TRBV12-4 - CASSRDLQETQYF TGTGCCAGCAGCCGGGACTTACAAGAGACCCAGTACTTC
few TRBJ2-3 TRBV10-3 - CAISENSPSPDTQYF TGTGCCATCAGTGAGAACAGCCCCTCCCCAGATACGCAGTATTTT
once TRBJ2-3 TRBV24-1 TRBD2 CATSESGTSPDTQYF TGTGCCACCAGTGAGTCCGGGACTAGCCCCGATACGCAGTATTTT
- TRBJ2-2 TRBV11-2 TRBD1 CASSLLGRGLITGELFF TGTGCCAGCAGCTTATTGGGCAGGGGGCTTATCACCGGGGAGCTGTTTTTT
- TRBJ2-7 TRBV3-1 TRBD2 CASSQGTSGRSYEQYF TGTGCCAGCAGCCAAGGGACTAGCGGGAGGAGCTATGAGCAGTACTTC
- TRBJ2-7 TRBV5-1 - CASSPGFPLEQYF TGCGCCAGCAGTCCCGGGTTCCCGCTCGAGCAGTACTTC
- TRBJ2-3 TRBV2 - CASSVQGLRTDTQYF TGTGCCAGCAGTGTACAGGGTTTGAGGACAGATACGCAGTATTTT